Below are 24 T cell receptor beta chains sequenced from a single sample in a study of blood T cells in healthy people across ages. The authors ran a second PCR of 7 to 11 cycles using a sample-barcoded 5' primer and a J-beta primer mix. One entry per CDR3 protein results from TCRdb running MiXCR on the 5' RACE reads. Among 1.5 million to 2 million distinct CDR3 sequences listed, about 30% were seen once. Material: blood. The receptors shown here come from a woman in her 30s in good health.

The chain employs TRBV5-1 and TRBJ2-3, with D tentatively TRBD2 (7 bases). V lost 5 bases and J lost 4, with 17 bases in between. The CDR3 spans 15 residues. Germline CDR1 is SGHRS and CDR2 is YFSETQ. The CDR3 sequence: CASRKGGAEADTQYF. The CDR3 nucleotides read TGCGCCAGCAGAAAGGGGGGGGCCGAGGCAGATACGCAGTATTTT.

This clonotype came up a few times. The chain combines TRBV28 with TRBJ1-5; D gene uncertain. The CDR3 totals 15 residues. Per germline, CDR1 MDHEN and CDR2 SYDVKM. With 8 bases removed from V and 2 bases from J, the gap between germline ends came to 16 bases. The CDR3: CASGVYPEGNQPQHF. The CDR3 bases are TGTGCCAGCGGAGTTTATCCAGAAGGCAATCAGCCCCAGCATTTT.

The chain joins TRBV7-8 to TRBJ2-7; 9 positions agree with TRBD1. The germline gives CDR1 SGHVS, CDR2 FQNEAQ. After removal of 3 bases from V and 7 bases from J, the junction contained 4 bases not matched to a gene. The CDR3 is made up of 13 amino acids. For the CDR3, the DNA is TGTGCCAGCAGCTTTGGGACAGGGTGGGAGCAGTACTTC. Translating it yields CASSFGTGWEQYF.

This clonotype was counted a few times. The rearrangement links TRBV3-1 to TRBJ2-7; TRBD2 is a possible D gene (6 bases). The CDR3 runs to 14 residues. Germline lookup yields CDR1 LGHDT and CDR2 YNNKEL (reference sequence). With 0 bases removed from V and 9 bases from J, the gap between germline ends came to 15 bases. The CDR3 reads CASSQDSASALQYF. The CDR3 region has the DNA TGTGCCAGCAGCCAAGATTCGGCTAGCGCCTTGCAGTACTTC.

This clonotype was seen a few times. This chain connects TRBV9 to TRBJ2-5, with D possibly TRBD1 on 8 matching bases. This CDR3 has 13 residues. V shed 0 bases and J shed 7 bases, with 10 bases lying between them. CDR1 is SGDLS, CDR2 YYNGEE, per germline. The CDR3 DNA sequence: TGTGCCAGCAGCGTAGACAGGGGGGGGACCCAGTACTTC. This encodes CASSVDRGGTQYF. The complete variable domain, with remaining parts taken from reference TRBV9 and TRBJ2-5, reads DSGVTQTPKHLITATGQRVTLRCSPRSGDLSVYWYQQSLDQGLQFLIQYYNGEERAKGNILERFSAQQFPDLHSELNLSSLELGDSALYFCASSVDRGGTQYFGPGTRLLVL.

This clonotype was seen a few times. The CDR3 region has the DNA TGCGCCAGCAGCCAAAGTCCGGTCGGGCAACGAGAGACCCAGTACTTC. Encoded protein: CASSQSPVGQRETQYF. The chain recombines TRBV4-1 with TRBJ2-5; D remains ambiguous. Trimming left V 2 bases short and J 4 bases short, with 17 bases between. The CDR3 contains 16 residues. CDR1 and CDR2 (germline): MGHRA, YSYEKL.

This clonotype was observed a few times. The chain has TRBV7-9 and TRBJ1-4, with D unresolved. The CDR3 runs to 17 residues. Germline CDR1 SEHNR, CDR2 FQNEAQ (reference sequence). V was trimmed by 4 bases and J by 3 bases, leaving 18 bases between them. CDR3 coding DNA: TGTGCCAGCAGCTCCCTCCGGCCCTCAGGCCCTAATGAAAAACTGTTTTTT. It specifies CASSSLRPSGPNEKLFF. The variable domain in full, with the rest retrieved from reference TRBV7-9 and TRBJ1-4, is DTGVSQNPRHKITKRGQNVTFRCDPISEHNRLYWYRQTLGQGPEFLTYFQNEAQLEKSRLLSDRFSAERPKGSFSTLEIQRTEQGDSAMYLCASSSLRPSGPNEKLFFGSGTQLSVL.

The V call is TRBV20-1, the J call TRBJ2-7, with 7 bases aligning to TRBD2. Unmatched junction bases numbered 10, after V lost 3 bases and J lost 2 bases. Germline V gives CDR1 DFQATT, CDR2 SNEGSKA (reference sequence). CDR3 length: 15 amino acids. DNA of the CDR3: TGCAGTGCTAGTAACCCTAGCGGAGGCACCTACGAGCAGTACTTC. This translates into CSASNPSGGTYEQYF.

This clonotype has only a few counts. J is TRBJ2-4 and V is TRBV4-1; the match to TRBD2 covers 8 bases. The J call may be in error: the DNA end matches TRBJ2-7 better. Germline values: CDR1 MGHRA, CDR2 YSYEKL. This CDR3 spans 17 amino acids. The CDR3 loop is CASSQVGRKRETYEQYF. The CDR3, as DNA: TGCGCCAGCAGCCAAGTTGGGCGGAAGCGGGAGACCTACGAGCAGTACTTC.

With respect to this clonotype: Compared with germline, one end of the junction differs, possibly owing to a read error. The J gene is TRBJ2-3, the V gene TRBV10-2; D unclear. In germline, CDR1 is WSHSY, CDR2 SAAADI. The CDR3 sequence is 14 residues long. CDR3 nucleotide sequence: TGCGCCGGCAGCCTCCCCGGGAGCACAGATACGCAGTATTTT. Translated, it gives CAGSLPGSTDTQYF.

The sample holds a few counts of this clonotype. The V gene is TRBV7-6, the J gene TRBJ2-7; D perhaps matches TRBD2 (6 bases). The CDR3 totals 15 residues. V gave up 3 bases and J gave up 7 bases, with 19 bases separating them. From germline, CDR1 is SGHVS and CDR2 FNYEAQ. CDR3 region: CASSFSGSHYNEQYF. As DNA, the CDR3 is TGTGCCAGCAGCTTCTCCGGGAGTCACTACAATGAGCAGTACTTC. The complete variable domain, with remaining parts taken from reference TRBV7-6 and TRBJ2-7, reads GAGVSQSPRYKVTKRGQDVALRCDPISGHVSLYWYRQALGQGPEFLTYFNYEAQQDKSGLPNDRFSAERPEGSISTLTIQRTEQRDSAMYRCASSFSGSHYNEQYFGPGTRLTVT.

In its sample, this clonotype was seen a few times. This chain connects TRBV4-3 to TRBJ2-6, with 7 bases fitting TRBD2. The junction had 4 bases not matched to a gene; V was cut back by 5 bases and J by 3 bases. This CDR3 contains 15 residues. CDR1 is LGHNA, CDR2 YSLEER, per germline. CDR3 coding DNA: TGCGCCAGCAGCAGCGGGGTAGATGGGGCCAACGTCCTGACTTTC. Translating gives CASSSGVDGANVLTF.

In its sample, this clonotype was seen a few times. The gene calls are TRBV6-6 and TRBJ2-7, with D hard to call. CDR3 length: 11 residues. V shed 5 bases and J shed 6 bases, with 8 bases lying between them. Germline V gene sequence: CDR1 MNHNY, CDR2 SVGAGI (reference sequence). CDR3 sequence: CASSPPPEQYF. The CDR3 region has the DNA TGTGCCAGCAGTCCCCCTCCCGAGCAGTACTTC.

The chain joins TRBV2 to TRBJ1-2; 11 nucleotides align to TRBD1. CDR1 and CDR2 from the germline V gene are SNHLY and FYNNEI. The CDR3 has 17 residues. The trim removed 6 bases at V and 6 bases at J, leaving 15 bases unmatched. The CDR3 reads CASRAGTGGKVEDGYTF. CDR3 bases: TGTGCCAGCAGAGCCGGGACAGGGGGTAAAGTGGAAGATGGCTACACCTTC. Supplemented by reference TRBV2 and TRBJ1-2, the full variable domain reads EPEVTQTPSHQVTQMGQEVILRCVPISNHLYFYWYRQILGQKVEFLVSFYNNEISEKSEIFDDQFSVERPDGSNFTLKIRSTKLEDSAMYFCASRAGTGGKVEDGYTFGSGTRLTVV.

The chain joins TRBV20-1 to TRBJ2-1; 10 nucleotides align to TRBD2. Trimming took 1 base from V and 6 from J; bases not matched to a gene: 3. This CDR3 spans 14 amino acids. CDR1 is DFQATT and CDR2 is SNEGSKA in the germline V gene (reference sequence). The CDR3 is CSARAASGSNEQFF. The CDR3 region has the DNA TGCAGTGCTAGAGCGGCTAGCGGGAGCAATGAGCAGTTCTTC.

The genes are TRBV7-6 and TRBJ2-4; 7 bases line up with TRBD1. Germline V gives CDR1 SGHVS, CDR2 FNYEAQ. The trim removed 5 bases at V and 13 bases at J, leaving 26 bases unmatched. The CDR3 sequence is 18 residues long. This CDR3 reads CASSLRQGFVHEYNEQYF. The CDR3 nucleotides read TGTGCCAGCAGCCTACGACAGGGTTTTGTCCACGAATACAATGAGCAGTACTTC.

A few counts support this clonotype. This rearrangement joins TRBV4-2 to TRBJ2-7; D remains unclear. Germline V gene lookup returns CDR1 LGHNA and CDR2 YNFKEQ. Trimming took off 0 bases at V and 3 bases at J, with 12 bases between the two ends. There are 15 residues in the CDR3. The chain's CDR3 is CASSQDWQDNYEQYF. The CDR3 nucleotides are TGTGCCAGCAGCCAAGATTGGCAGGATAACTACGAGCAGTACTTC.

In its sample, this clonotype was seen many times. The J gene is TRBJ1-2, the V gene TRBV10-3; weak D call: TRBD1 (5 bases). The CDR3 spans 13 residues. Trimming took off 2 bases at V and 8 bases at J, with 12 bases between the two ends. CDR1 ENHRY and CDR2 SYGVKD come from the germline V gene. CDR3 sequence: CAISENGGDGYTF. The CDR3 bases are TGTGCCATCAGTGAGAACGGGGGAGACGGCTACACCTTC.

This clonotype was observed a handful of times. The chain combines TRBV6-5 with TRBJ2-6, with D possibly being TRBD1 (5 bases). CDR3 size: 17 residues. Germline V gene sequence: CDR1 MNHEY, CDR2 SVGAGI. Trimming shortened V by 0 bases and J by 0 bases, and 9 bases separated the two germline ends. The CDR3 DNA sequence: TGTGCCAGCAGTTACTCTGACAGCTTCTCTGGGGCCAACGTCCTGACTTTC. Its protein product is CASSYSDSFSGANVLTF.

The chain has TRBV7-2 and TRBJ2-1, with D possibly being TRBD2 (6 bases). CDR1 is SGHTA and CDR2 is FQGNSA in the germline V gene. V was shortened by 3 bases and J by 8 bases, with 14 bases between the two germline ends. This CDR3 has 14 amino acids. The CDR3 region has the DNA TGTGCCAGCAGCTTCGACCATTCGGGGGATGAGCAGTTCTTC. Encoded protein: CASSFDHSGDEQFF.

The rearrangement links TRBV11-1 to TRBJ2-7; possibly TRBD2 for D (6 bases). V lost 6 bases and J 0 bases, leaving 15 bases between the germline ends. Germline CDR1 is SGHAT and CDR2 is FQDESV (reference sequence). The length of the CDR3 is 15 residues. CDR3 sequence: CASRDDIAVSYEQYF. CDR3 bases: TGTGCCAGCAGGGATGATATAGCGGTCTCCTACGAGCAGTACTTC. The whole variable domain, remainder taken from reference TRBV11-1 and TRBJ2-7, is EAEVAQSPRYKITEKSQAVAFWCDPISGHATLYWYRQILGQGPELLVQFQDESVVDDSQLPKDRFSAERLKGVDSTLKIQPAELGDSAMYLCASRDDIAVSYEQYFGPGTRLTVT.

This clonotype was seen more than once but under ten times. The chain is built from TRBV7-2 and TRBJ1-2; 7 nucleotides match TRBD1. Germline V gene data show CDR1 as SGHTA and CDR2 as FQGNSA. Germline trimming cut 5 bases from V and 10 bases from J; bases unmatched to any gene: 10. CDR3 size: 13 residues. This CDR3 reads CASSTGVLNFYTF. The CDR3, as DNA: TGTGCCAGCAGCACAGGGGTCCTTAACTTCTACACCTTC.

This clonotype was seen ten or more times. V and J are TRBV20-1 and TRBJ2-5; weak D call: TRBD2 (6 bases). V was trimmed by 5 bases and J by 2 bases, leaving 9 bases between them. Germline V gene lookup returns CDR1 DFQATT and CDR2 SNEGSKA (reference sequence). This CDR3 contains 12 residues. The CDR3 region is CSAPGTQETQYF. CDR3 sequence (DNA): TGCAGTGCTCCCGGGACTCAAGAGACCCAGTACTTC.

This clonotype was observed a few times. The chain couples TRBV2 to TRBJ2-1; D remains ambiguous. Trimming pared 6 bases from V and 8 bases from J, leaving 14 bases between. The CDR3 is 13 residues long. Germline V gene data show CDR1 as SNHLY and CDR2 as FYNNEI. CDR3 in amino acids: CASSSPPGHEQFF. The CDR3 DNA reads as TGTGCCAGCAGCAGCCCCCCGGGCCATGAGCAGTTCTTC. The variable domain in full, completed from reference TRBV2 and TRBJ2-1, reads EPEVTQTPSHQVTQMGQEVILRCVPISNHLYFYWYRQILGQKVEFLVSFYNNEISEKSEIFDDQFSVERPDGSNFTLKIRSTKLEDSAMYFCASSSPPGHEQFFGPGTRLTVL.